The 8 T cell receptor beta chains given below trace back to one sample, sequenced in a study of technical replicates of blood from several donors. Sequencing used immunoSEQ multiplex PCR; TCRdb keeps in-frame clones, though not all of them. The data contain 55,000 to 80,000 clones, approximately 96% of them singletons. Sequencing was done on a sample of T cells isolated from PBMCs. The receptor set was obtained from a human donor in good health.

The J gene is TRBJ1-6, the V gene TRBV7-9; D gene ambiguous. Per the germline V gene, CDR1 is SEHNR and CDR2 is FQNEAQ (reference sequence). The CDR3 has 16 residues. Trimming cost V 3 bases and J 9 bases, with 18 bases left between them. The CDR3 is CASSFLGPLGGSPLHF. The CDR3 bases are TGTGCCAGCAGCTTTCTTGGACCTCTCGGAGGTTCACCCCTCCACTTT. Using reference TRBV7-9 and TRBJ1-6 for the parts outside the CDR3, the full variable domain is DTGVSQNPRHKITKRGQNVTFRCDPISEHNRLYWYRQTLGQGPEFLTYFQNEAQLEKSRLLSDRFSAERPKGSFSTLEIQRTEQGDSAMYLCASSFLGPLGGSPLHFGNGTRLTVT.

The chain couples TRBV18 to TRBJ2-7, with 10 nucleotides matching TRBD2. V lost 3 bases to trimming and J lost 0 bases; unmatched junction nucleotides: 5. The CDR3 extends over 16 amino acids. The germline V gene encodes CDR1 KGHSH and CDR2 LQKENI. The CDR3 DNA is TGTGCCAGCTCACCCCCGGGACTAGCGAACTCCTACGAGCAGTACTTC. It encodes CASSPPGLANSYEQYF.

The chain has TRBV25-1 and TRBJ2-5, with 8 bases lining up with TRBD1. The CDR3 sequence is 15 residues long. Trimming took 2 bases from V and 4 from J; bases not matched to a gene: 6. Germline V CDR1 and CDR2: MGHDK, SYGVNS. The CDR3 here is CASSEPDRVRETQYF. The CDR3 nucleotides are TGTGCCAGCAGTGAACCGGACAGGGTGCGAGAGACCCAGTACTTC.

This sequence joins TRBV7-2 and TRBJ1-4, with D maybe TRBD1 (6 bases). Germline V gene data show CDR1 as SGHTA and CDR2 as FQGNSA. The CDR3 extends over 15 amino acids. The ends were cut back, 5 bases at V and 4 bases at J, with 14 bases in the middle. CDR3 amino acids: CASSLFDRSNEKLFF. For the CDR3, the DNA is TGTGCCAGCAGCCTCTTTGACAGGAGTAATGAAAAACTGTTTTTT.

The chain employs TRBV28 and TRBJ1-5, with D tentatively TRBD1 (6 bases). The CDR3 covers 15 residues. Trimming cost V 3 bases and J 3 bases, with 12 bases left between them. The V gene's germline CDR1 is MDHEN and CDR2 SYDVKM. CDR3 loop: CASSFRQGNNQPQHF. In DNA, the CDR3 is TGTGCCAGCAGTTTCCGGCAGGGGAACAATCAGCCCCAGCATTTT.

The sample holds one count of this clone. The chain joins TRBV11-3 to TRBJ2-7; 9 nucleotides match TRBD2. The CDR3 extends over 14 amino acids. Germline loops: CDR1 SGHNT, CDR2 YENEEA. V shed 5 bases, J shed 3 bases, and the junction held 5 bases outside the gene matches. CDR3: CASSPRLADYEQYF. CDR3 bases: TGTGCCAGCAGCCCTCGACTAGCGGACTACGAGCAGTACTTC.

This sequence joins TRBV4-1 and TRBJ2-5; D is uncertain. Trimming took 4 bases from V and 3 from J, leaving 9 bases between them. This CDR3 comprises 13 residues. CDR1 is MGHRA and CDR2 is YSYEKL in the germline V gene. CDR3 protein: CASSPGLEETQYF. The CDR3 nucleotides are TGCGCCAGCAGCCCAGGATTGGAAGAGACCCAGTACTTC.

The chain combines TRBV5-1 with TRBJ2-2; the D gene is possibly TRBD2 (6 bases). V lost 1 base, J lost 6 bases, and 16 bases lay in between. The CDR3 extends over 16 amino acids. The germline V gene encodes CDR1 SGHRS and CDR2 YFSETQ. CDR3 nucleotides: TGCGCCAGCAGCTTGTACGTTCTTAGCGGTCCCGGGGAGCTGTTTTTT. Its translation is CASSLYVLSGPGELFF.